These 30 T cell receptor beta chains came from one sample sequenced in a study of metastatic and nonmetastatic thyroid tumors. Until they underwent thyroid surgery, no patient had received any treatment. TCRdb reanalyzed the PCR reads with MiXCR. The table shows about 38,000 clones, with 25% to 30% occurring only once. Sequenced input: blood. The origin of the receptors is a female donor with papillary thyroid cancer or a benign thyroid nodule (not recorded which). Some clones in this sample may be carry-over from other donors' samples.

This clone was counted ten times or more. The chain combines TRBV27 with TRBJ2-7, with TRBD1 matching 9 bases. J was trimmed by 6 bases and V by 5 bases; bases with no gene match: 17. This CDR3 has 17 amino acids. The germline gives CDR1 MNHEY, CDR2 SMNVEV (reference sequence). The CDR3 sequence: CASSPLGPGQGLVEQYF. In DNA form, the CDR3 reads TGTGCCAGCAGTCCACTAGGACCGGGACAGGGACTCGTCGAGCAGTACTTC.

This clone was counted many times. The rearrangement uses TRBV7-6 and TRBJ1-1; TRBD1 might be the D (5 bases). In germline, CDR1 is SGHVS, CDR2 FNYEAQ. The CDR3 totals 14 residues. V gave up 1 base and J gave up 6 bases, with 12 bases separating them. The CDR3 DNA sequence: TGTGCCAGCAGCTTAGAAAGGGGAGACTCTGAAGCTTTCTTT. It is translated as CASSLERGDSEAFF.

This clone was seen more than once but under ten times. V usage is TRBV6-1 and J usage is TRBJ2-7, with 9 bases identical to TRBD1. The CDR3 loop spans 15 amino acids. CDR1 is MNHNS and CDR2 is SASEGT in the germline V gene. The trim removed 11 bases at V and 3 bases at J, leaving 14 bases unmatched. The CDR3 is CAGLPQGAVVYEQYF. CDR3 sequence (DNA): TGTGCCGGTCTTCCACAGGGGGCAGTTGTCTACGAGCAGTACTTC.

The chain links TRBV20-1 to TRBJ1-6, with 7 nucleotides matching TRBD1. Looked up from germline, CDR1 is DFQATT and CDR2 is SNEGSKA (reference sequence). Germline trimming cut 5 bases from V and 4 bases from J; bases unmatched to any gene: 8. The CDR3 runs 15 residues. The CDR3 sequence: CSAPRQGKYNSPLHF. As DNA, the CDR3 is TGCAGTGCTCCACGACAGGGCAAATATAATTCACCCCTCCACTTT.

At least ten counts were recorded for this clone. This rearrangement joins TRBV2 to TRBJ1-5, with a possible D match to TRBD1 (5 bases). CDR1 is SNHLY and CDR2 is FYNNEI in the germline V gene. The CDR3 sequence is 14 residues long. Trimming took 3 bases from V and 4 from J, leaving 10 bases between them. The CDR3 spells CASSEGPSNQPQHF. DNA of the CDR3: TGTGCCAGCAGTGAGGGGCCGTCTAATCAGCCCCAGCATTTT.

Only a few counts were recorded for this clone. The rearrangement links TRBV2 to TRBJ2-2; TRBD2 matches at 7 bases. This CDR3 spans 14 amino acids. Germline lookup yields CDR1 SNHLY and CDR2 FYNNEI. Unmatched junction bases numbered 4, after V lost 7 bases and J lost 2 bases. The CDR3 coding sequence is TGTGCCAGCAAGGGGAGGGTTAACACCGGGGAGCTGTTTTTT. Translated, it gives CASKGRVNTGELFF.

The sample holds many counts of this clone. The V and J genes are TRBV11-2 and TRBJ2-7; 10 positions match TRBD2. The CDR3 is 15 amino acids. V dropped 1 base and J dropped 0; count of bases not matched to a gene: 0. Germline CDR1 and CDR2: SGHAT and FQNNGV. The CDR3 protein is CASSLGTSGSYEQYF. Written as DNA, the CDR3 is TGTGCCAGCAGCTTAGGGACTAGCGGCTCCTACGAGCAGTACTTC.

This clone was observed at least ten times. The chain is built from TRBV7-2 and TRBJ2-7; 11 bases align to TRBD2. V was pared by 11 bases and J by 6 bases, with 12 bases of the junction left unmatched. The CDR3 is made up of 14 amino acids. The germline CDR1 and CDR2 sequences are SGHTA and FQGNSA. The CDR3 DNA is TGTGCCCTTAGGTCCCCTAGCGGGAGGCCCGAGCAGTACTTC. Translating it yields CALRSPSGRPEQYF.

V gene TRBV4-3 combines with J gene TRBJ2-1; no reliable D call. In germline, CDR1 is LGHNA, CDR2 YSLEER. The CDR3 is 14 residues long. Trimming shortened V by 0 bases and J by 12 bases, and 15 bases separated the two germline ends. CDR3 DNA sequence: TGCGCCAGCAGCCAAGATGGTATTTCCGGGCGGCAGTTCTTC. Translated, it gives CASSQDGISGRQFF.

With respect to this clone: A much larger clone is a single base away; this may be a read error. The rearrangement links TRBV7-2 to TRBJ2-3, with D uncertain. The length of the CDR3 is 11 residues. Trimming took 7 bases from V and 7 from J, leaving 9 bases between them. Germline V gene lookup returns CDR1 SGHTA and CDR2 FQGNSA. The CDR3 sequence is CASTLGYTQYF. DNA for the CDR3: TGTGCCAGCACCTTGGGGTATACGCAGTATTTT.

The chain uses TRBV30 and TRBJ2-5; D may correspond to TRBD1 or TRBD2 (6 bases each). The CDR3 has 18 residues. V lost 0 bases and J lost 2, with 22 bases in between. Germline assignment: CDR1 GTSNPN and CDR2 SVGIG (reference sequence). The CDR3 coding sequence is TGTGCCTGGAGTGTATGGAGGGGGGTCGAACAGTGGCAAGAGACCCAGTACTTC. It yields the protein CAWSVWRGVEQWQETQYF.

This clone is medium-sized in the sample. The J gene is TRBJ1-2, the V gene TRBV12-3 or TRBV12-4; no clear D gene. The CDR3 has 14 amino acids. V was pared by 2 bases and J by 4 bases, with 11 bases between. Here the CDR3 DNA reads TGTGCCAGCAGTTTAAGGAGGGAATCCTATGGCTACACCTTC. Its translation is CASSLRRESYGYTF.

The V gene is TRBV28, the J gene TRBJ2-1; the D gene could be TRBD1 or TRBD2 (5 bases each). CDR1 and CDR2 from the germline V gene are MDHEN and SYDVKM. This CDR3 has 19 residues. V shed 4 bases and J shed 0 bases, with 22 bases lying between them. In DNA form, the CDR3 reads TGTGCCAGCAGTTATAATAGGTGGGGGTCTATATGCTCCTACAATGAGCAGTTCTTC. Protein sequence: CASSYNRWGSICSYNEQFF.

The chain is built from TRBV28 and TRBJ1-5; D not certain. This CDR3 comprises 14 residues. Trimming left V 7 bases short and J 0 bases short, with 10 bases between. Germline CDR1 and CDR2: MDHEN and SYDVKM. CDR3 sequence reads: CASTLVTSNQPQHF. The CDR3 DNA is TGTGCCAGCACCCTAGTGACTAGCAATCAGCCCCAGCATTTT.

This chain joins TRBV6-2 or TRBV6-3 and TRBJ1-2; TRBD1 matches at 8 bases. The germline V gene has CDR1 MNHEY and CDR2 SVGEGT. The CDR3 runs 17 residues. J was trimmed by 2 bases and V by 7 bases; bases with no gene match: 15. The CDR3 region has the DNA TGTGCCAGCACCCTCCTTCCCGGGACAGGAGAAAACTATGGCTACACCTTC. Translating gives CASTLLPGTGENYGYTF.

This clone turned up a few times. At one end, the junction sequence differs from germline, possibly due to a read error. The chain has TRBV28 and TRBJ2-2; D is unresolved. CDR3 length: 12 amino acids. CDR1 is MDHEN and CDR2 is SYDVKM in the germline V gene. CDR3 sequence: CASSAYTWELFF. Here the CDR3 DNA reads TGTGCCAGCAGTGCTTACACCTGGGAGCTGTTTTTT.

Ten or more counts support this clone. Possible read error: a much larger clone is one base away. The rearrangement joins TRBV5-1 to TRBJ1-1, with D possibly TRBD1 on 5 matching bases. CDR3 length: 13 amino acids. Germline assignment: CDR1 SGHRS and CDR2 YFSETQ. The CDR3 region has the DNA TGCGCCAGCAGCTTTTCAGGGCAAACTGAAGCTCTCTTT. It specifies CASSFSGQTEALF.

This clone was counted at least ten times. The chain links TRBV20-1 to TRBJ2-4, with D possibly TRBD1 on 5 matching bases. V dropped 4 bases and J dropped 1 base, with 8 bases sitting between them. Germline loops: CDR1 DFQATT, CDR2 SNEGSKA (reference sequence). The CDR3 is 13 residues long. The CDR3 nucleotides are TGCAGTGCTAAGGGGTACGCCAAAAACATTCAGTACTTC. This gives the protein CSAKGYAKNIQYF.

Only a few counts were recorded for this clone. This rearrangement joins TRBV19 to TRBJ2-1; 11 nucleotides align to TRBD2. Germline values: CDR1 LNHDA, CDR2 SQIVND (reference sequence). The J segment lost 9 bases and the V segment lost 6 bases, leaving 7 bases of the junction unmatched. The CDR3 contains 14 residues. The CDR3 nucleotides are TGTGCCAGTAGAGTAGCGGGAGGGATAAGTGAGCAGTTCTTC. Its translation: CASRVAGGISEQFF.

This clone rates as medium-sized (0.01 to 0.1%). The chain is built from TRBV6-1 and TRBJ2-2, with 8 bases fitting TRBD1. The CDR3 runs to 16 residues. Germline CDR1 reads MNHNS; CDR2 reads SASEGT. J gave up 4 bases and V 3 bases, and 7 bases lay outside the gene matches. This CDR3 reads CASSEFGQGSTGELFF. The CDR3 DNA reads TGTGCCAGCAGTGAGTTCGGACAGGGATCCACCGGGGAGCTGTTTTTT.

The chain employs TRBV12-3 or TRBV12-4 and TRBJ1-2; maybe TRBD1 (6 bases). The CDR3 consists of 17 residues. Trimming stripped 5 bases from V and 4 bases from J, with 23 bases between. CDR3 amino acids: CASSMTGPRGPSYGYTF. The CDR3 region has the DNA TGTGCCAGCAGTATGACAGGTCCGCGGGGCCCCTCCTATGGCTACACCTTC.

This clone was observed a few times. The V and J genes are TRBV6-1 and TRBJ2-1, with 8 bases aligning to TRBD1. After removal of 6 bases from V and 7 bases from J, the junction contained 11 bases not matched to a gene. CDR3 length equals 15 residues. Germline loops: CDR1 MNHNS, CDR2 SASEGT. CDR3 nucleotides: TGTGCCAGCAGCCCTTGTACAGGGGGGACGAATGAGCAGTTCTTC. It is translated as CASSPCTGGTNEQFF.

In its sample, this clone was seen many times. The CDR3 reads CASSPGLAGTEQFF. CDR3 in DNA: TGTGCCAGCAGCCCCGGACTAGCGGGAACTGAGCAGTTCTTC. This chain uses TRBV11-1 with TRBJ2-1, with 12 bases matching TRBD2. Germline trimming cut 5 bases from V and 9 bases from J; bases unmatched to any gene: 5. The germline V gene has CDR1 SGHAT and CDR2 FQDESV (reference sequence). The CDR3 sequence is 14 residues long.

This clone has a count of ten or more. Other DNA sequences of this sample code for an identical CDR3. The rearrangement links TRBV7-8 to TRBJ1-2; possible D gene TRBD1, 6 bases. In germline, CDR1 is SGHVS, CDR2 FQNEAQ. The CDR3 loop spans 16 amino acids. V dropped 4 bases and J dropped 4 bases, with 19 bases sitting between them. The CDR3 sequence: CASSSPWGGVGYGYTF. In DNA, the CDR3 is TGTGCCAGCAGCTCCCCCTGGGGGGGCGTCGGCTATGGCTACACCTTC.

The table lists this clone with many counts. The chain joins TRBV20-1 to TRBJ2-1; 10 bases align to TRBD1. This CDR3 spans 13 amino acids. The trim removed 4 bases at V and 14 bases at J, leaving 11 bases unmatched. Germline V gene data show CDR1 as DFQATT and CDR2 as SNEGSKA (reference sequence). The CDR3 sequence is CSATLRRGQGEFF. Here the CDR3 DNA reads TGCAGTGCTACCCTACGACGAGGACAGGGGGAGTTCTTC.

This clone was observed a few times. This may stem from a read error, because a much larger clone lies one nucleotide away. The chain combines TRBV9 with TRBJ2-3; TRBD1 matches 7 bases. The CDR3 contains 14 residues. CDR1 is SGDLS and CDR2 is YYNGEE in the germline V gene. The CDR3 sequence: CAISVTGAADTQYF. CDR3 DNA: TGTGCCATCAGCGTAACAGGGGCGGCAGATACGCAGTATTTT.

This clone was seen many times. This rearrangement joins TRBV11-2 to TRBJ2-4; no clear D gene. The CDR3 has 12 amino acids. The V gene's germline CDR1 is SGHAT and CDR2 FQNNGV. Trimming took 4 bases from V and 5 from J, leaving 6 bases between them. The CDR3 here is CASSSRENIQYF. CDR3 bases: TGTGCCAGCAGCTCTAGGGAAAACATTCAGTACTTC.

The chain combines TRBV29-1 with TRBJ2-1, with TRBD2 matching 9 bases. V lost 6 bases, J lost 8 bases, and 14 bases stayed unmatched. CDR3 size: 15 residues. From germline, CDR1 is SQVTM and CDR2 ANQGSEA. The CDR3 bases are TGCAGCGTCCACTGGCGGGGGGGCGACCACGATGAGCAGTTCTTC. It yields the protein CSVHWRGGDHDEQFF.

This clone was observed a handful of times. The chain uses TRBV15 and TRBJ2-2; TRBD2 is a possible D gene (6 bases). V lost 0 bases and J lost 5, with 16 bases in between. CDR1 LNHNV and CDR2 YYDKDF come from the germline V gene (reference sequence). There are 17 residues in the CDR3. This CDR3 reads CATSREGSGLWTGELFF. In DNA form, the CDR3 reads TGTGCCACCAGCAGAGAGGGCAGCGGGCTGTGGACCGGGGAGCTGTTTTTT.

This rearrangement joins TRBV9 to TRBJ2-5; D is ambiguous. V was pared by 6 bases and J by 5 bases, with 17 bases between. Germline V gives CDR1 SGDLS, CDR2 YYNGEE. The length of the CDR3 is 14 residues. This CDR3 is CASKLSLDSETQYF. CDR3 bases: TGTGCCAGCAAATTATCTCTAGATTCGGAGACCCAGTACTTC.